The next 30 T cell receptor beta chains were all read from a single sample in a study of cytomegalovirus exposure and HLA in healthy donors. 13 Jbeta primers and 60 Vbeta primers were used for the PCR. Clones were sequenced by immunoSEQ multiplex PCR, and TCRdb holds only the in-frame ones, with some missing. The data contain under 250,000 clones, around 81% of them singletons. Sequencing was done on a sample of PBMCs. The receptors come from a woman aged 55-75 years in good health and CMV-seropositive.

The gene calls are TRBV6-1 and TRBJ2-2; 9 bases map to TRBD1. Unmatched junction bases numbered 5, after V lost 6 bases and J lost 3 bases. The CDR3 sequence is 15 residues long. Germline CDR1 MNHNS, CDR2 SASEGT. CDR3 region: CASSRQGGYTGELFF. The CDR3 region has the DNA TGTGCCAGCAGCCGACAGGGGGGATACACCGGGGAGCTGTTTTTT.

On this clone: Germline and junction disagree at one end, which may indicate a read error. V gene TRBV7-2 combines with J gene TRBJ2-1; no clear D. Germline V gene data show CDR1 as SGHTA and CDR2 as FQGNSA. The CDR3 runs 12 residues. This chain's CDR3 is CASSLIYYEQFF. The CDR3, as DNA: TGTGCCAGCAGCTTAATCTACTATGAGCAGTTCTTC.

The V gene is TRBV5-6, the J gene TRBJ2-1, with D maybe TRBD2 (5 bases). This CDR3 is 12 amino acids long. CDR1 SGHDT and CDR2 YYEEEE come from the germline V gene. The V end lost 2 bases, the J end lost 10 bases, and 10 bases lay between the germline ends. The CDR3 region is CASSFGSGEQFF. The CDR3 region has the DNA TGTGCCAGCAGCTTTGGCTCGGGGGAGCAGTTCTTC.

This chain links TRBV6-5 with TRBJ2-1; 9 nucleotides agree with TRBD1. Losses at the gene ends were 6 bases for V and 9 bases for J; bases not matched to a gene: 12. Germline lookup yields CDR1 MNHEY and CDR2 SVGAGI. This CDR3 has 15 residues. The CDR3 nucleotides are TGTGCCAGCAGCCACTCAAGGGACAGGGTGTTTGAGCAGTTCTTC. This translates into CASSHSRDRVFEQFF.

The chain is built from TRBV6-1 and TRBJ2-1; D ambiguous. The V end was cut by 7 bases, the J end by 5 bases, with 9 bases between. The CDR3 spans 12 residues. The germline gives CDR1 MNHNS, CDR2 SASEGT. The CDR3 DNA follows: TGTGCCAGCACTGGCGGCCACAATGAGCAGTTCTTC. It codes for CASTGGHNEQFF.

Note on this clone: The junction departs from the called germline gene at one end, perhaps through a read error. The rearrangement links TRBV6-1 to TRBJ2-3; TRBD1 is a possible D gene (6 bases). This CDR3 is 15 amino acids long. The germline V gene has CDR1 MNHNS and CDR2 SASEGT. The CDR3 spells CASSEAWYSQGTQYF. For the CDR3, the DNA is TGTGCCAGCAGCGAAGCATGGTATAGCCAGGGGACGCAGTATTTT.

The chain joins TRBV7-9 to TRBJ2-1; D is undetermined. The CDR3 covers 14 residues. V was pared by 6 bases and J by 0 bases, with 9 bases between. Germline CDR1 reads SEHNR; CDR2 reads FQNEAQ (reference sequence). CDR3 coding DNA: TGTGCCAGCAGGTTACGGAGCTCCTACAATGAGCAGTTCTTC. It yields the protein CASRLRSSYNEQFF.

J is TRBJ1-6 and V is TRBV7-3; possible D gene TRBD1, 5 bases. V was shortened by 2 bases and J by 7 bases, with 9 bases between the two germline ends. Germline CDR1 is SGHTA and CDR2 is FQGTGA. The CDR3 sequence is 14 residues long. The CDR3 DNA reads TGTGCCAGCAGCTTAGGGACTCAGAATTCACCCCTCCACTTT. Amino acids: CASSLGTQNSPLHF. Supplemented by reference TRBV7-3 and TRBJ1-6, the full variable domain reads GAGVSQTPSNKVTEKGKYVELRCDPISGHTALYWYRQSLGQGPEFLIYFQGTGAADDSGLPNDRFFAVRPEGSVSTLKIQRTERGDSAVYLCASSLGTQNSPLHFGNGTRLTVT.

This rearrangement joins TRBV4-1 to TRBJ2-6; maybe TRBD1 (5 bases). V dropped 0 bases and J dropped 0 bases, with 9 bases sitting between them. The germline gives CDR1 MGHRA, CDR2 YSYEKL. The CDR3 loop spans 17 amino acids. The CDR3 reads CASSQEGRGSGANVLTF. DNA of the CDR3: TGCGCCAGCAGCCAAGAAGGTAGGGGCTCTGGGGCCAACGTCCTGACTTTC.

V and J are TRBV7-9 and TRBJ2-5; weak D call: TRBD1 (6 bases). The ends were cut back, 5 bases at V and 5 bases at J, with 18 bases in the middle. The CDR3 loop spans 15 amino acids. CDR1 SEHNR and CDR2 FQNEAQ come from the germline V gene (reference sequence). For the CDR3, the DNA is TGTGCCAGCAGCCTCGGACAGCCGAGGACGGAGACCCAGTACTTC. The encoded protein is CASSLGQPRTETQYF. The full variable domain, with the rest looked up from reference TRBV7-9 and TRBJ2-5, is DTGVSQNPRHKITKRGQNVTFRCDPISEHNRLYWYRQTLGQGPEFLTYFQNEAQLEKSRLLSDRFSAERPKGSFSTLEIQRTEQGDSAMYLCASSLGQPRTETQYFGPGTRLLVL.

The chain couples TRBV28 to TRBJ1-1, with 8 nucleotides matching TRBD1. Looked up from germline, CDR1 is MDHEN and CDR2 is SYDVKM. This CDR3 region has 13 residues. Trimming at V came to 8 bases and at J to 10 bases, leaving 12 bases not matched to a gene. DNA of the CDR3: TGTGCCAGCCATGGACAGGGAAAGCCTCCAGCTTTCTTT. Amino acid sequence: CASHGQGKPPAFF.

Concerning this clone: A read error may account for a junction end that differs from germline. This chain links TRBV7-9 with TRBJ2-7, with D perhaps TRBD1 or TRBD2 (5 bases each). Per the germline V gene, CDR1 is SEHNR and CDR2 is FQNEAQ (reference sequence). This CDR3 contains 12 residues. The CDR3 DNA follows: TGTTCCAGCAGCTTAGAGGGGTACGAGCAGTACTTC. This codes for CSSSLEGYEQYF.

This chain links TRBV28 with TRBJ1-2; D is perhaps TRBD1 (6 bases). V was trimmed by 3 bases and J by 9 bases, leaving 17 bases between them. Germline V CDR1 and CDR2: MDHEN, SYDVKM. The CDR3 runs 14 residues. The CDR3 coding sequence is TGTGCCAGCAGTTTTGGGATTGACAGGCACCGCTACACCTTC. Its translation: CASSFGIDRHRYTF.

In regard to this clone: Distinct nucleotide sequences in the sample also encode this CDR3. V gene TRBV5-6 combines with J gene TRBJ1-2; 7 positions match TRBD1. The CDR3 runs to 13 residues. V shed 4 bases, J shed 4 bases, and the junction held 4 bases outside the gene matches. Germline V gene lookup returns CDR1 SGHDT and CDR2 YYEEEE. CDR3 sequence (DNA): TGTGCCAGCAGCGCTGGGACAGCCTATGGCTACACCTTC. This codes for CASSAGTAYGYTF.

The rearrangement links TRBV10-3 to TRBJ1-3, with D tentatively TRBD1 (5 bases). With 0 bases removed from V and 1 base from J, the gap between germline ends came to 10 bases. The CDR3 is 16 residues long. Germline V gene lookup returns CDR1 ENHRY and CDR2 SYGVKD. As DNA, the CDR3 is TGTGCCATCAGTGAGTCTGGCAGGGTGTCTGGAAACACCATATATTTT. Translated, it gives CAISESGRVSGNTIYF.

The chain employs TRBV15 and TRBJ2-1, with 8 bases matching TRBD2. The CDR3 length is 16 residues. V lost 5 bases, J lost 8 bases, and 14 bases stayed unmatched. In germline, CDR1 is LNHNV, CDR2 YYDKDF (reference sequence). CDR3 amino acids: CATSVESGTRNYEQFF. The CDR3 nucleotides read TGTGCCACCAGCGTAGAATCCGGGACTAGAAACTATGAGCAGTTCTTC.

This clone was observed a handful of times. The chain recombines TRBV28 with TRBJ1-1; a weak D match, TRBD1 (5 bases). V shed 10 bases and J shed 3 bases, with 21 bases lying between them. This CDR3 has 15 residues. CDR1 and CDR2 (germline): MDHEN, SYDVKM. DNA of the CDR3: TGTGCCAAGTTTTTAAGTGACAGTTGGGACACTGAAGCTTTCTTT. Its translation is CAKFLSDSWDTEAFF.

A remark on this clone: One end of the junction does not line up with germline, which may come from a read error. The chain links TRBV7-9 to TRBJ1-3; 9 bases match TRBD1. Per the germline V gene, CDR1 is SEHNR and CDR2 is FQNEAQ (reference sequence). This CDR3 contains 16 residues. For the CDR3, the DNA is TGTTCCAGCAGCTTAAAGACAGGGGGGAGAGGAAACACCATATATTTT. Translation gives CSSSLKTGGRGNTIYF.

This clone appeared a single time. The V and J genes are TRBV19 and TRBJ2-5; tentatively, D is TRBD1 (5 bases). CDR3 size: 14 residues. Trimming shortened V by 4 bases and J by 1 base, and 10 bases separated the two germline ends. Germline V lookup: CDR1 LNHDA, CDR2 SQIVND (reference sequence). DNA of the CDR3: TGTGCCAGTAGTAGCAGACAGCTCCAAGAGACCCAGTACTTC. The encoded protein is CASSSRQLQETQYF.

The genes are TRBV19 and TRBJ1-1, with D possibly being TRBD1 (5 bases). The germline V and J ends were trimmed by 6 bases and 5 bases, with 16 bases remaining between them. This CDR3 is 14 amino acids long. CDR1 is LNHDA and CDR2 is SQIVND in the germline V gene (reference sequence). The CDR3 region has the DNA TGTGCCAGTAGCGCGACAGTAAGGGGTACTGAAGCTTTCTTT. Translation: CASSATVRGTEAFF.

The chain has TRBV5-6 and TRBJ1-6; possible D gene TRBD1, 5 bases. The CDR3 is 14 residues long. The V and J ends lost 0 bases and 8 bases respectively, with 9 bases between them. Germline assignment: CDR1 SGHDT and CDR2 YYEEEE. The CDR3 spells CASSLERGDSPLHF. The CDR3 nucleotides read TGTGCCAGCAGCTTGGAGCGGGGGGATTCACCCCTCCACTTT.

This chain's CDR3 is CASSLAGSGTEAFF. CDR3 nucleotide sequence: TGTGCCAGCAGCTTGGCGGGGTCGGGCACTGAAGCTTTCTTT. The chain couples TRBV5-8 to TRBJ1-1; D remains unclear. Germline CDR1 and CDR2: SGHTS and YDEGEE. This CDR3 has 14 residues. Trimming took off 0 bases at V and 4 bases at J, with 10 bases between the two ends.

The CDR3 region is CSASTHEQFF. The DNA of the CDR3 is TGCAGTGCAAGTACACATGAGCAGTTCTTC. J is TRBJ2-1 and V is TRBV20-1; D ambiguous. Germline V lookup: CDR1 DFQATT, CDR2 SNEGSKA (reference sequence). The CDR3 sequence is 10 residues long. With 6 bases removed from V and 8 bases from J, the gap between germline ends came to 8 bases.

As to this clone: An end of the junction does not agree with germline; a read error may underlie this. The genes are TRBV7-9 and TRBJ1-2; 9 bases line up with TRBD1. Germline V CDR1 and CDR2: SEHNR, FQNEAQ (reference sequence). CDR3 length: 17 amino acids. CDR3 nucleotides: TGTTCCAGCAGCTCCGGGACAGGGAGCCCTGACCACTATGGCTACACCTTC. Residues: CSSSSGTGSPDHYGYTF.

This clone came up once. This chain connects TRBV30 to TRBJ2-7; 7 nucleotides align to TRBD1. With 1 base clipped from V and 1 base from J, the junction kept 7 bases outside the gene matches. The V gene's germline CDR1 is GTSNPN and CDR2 SVGIG (reference sequence). The CDR3 is 15 amino acids. The CDR3 nucleotides read TGTGCCTGGAGTGCCGCGACAGGGCAATCCTACGAGCAGTACTTC. It translates to CAWSAATGQSYEQYF. The entire variable domain, with the rest obtained from reference TRBV30 and TRBJ2-7, is as follows: SQTIHQWPATLVQPVGSPLSLECTVEGTSNPNLYWYRQAAGRGLQLLFYSVGIGQISSEVPQNLSASRPQDRQFILSSKKLLLSDSGFYLCAWSAATGQSYEQYFGPGTRLTVT.

This clone was recorded once. The CDR3 spells CASSSGTSGGRLEQYF. The CDR3 region has the DNA TGTGCCAGCAGCTCCGGGACTAGCGGGGGCCGGTTGGAGCAGTACTTC. The chain employs TRBV5-4 and TRBJ2-7, with TRBD2 identical over 14 bases. Unmatched junction bases numbered 9, after V lost 3 bases and J lost 7 bases. The CDR3 covers 16 residues. Germline V gives CDR1 SGHNT, CDR2 YYREEE (reference sequence).

The chain combines TRBV6-5 with TRBJ1-2, with D unresolved. Germline assignment: CDR1 MNHEY and CDR2 SVGAGI. Deletions cut 2 bases from V and 6 bases from J, with 19 bases between. This CDR3 comprises 16 residues. The chain's CDR3 is CASSYLITRYVHGYTF. The DNA of the CDR3 is TGTGCCAGCAGTTACCTTATTACTCGATACGTCCATGGCTACACCTTC.

The CDR3 protein is CASRPDRGVYGYTF. The CDR3 DNA reads TGTGCCAGCAGACCCGACAGGGGGGTCTATGGCTACACCTTC. The rearrangement joins TRBV6-5 to TRBJ1-2; 9 nucleotides line up with TRBD1. With V trimmed by 6 bases and J by 4 bases, 6 bases remained unmatched. CDR3 length: 14 amino acids. The germline V gene has CDR1 MNHEY and CDR2 SVGAGI.

The chain links TRBV28 to TRBJ2-1, with 8 bases identical to TRBD1. The CDR3 loop spans 13 amino acids. Germline V gene lookup returns CDR1 MDHEN and CDR2 SYDVKM. V shed 6 bases and J 5 bases; nucleotides not matched to a gene: 3. Here the CDR3 DNA reads TGTGCCAGCAGATCAGGGGGCCACAATGAGCAGTTCTTC. Its protein is CASRSGGHNEQFF.

Comment on this clone: The sample contains more than one DNA sequence encoding this CDR3. This chain uses TRBV15 with TRBJ1-2; D is perhaps TRBD1 (5 bases). Trimming pared 6 bases from V and 1 base from J, leaving 12 bases between. CDR1 is LNHNV and CDR2 is YYDKDF in the germline V gene (reference sequence). This CDR3 comprises 14 residues. The CDR3 protein is CATREAGDNYGYTF. In DNA, the CDR3 is TGTGCCACCAGAGAGGCGGGGGATAACTATGGCTACACCTTC.